This T cell receptor (beta chain) was identified in a study of T-cell reconstitution after alpha-beta-depleted transplantation in children. This clonotype has just a few counts. What it binds is unknown. Preparation of the TCRbeta library involved a method that used unique molecular identifiers. TCRdb used MiXCR to reprocess the PCR reads, holding one entry per CDR3 protein. The table shows hundreds of thousands of distinct CDR3 sequences, with approximately 10% occurring only once. Study-wide points: One year after transplant, T-cell counts and diversity came mostly from newly produced T cells. Some patients showed high day-60 TCRbeta diversity, which derived from surviving recipient T cells and thymic progenitors.

The sequence came from a child under two years old with acute myeloid leukemia, due to receive a stem cell transplant. The specimen was PBMCs, collected before TCRalphabeta/CD19-depleted stem cell transplant.

Here the CDR3 reads CASSDWREAFF. The CDR3, as DNA: TGTGCCAGCAGTGATTGGAGAGAAGCTTTCTTT. The J gene is TRBJ1-1, the V gene TRBV6-1; the D is unclear. The CDR3 length is 11 residues. The germline CDR1 and CDR2 sequences are MNHNS and SASEGT. Deletions cut 3 bases from V and 8 bases from J, with 7 bases between.